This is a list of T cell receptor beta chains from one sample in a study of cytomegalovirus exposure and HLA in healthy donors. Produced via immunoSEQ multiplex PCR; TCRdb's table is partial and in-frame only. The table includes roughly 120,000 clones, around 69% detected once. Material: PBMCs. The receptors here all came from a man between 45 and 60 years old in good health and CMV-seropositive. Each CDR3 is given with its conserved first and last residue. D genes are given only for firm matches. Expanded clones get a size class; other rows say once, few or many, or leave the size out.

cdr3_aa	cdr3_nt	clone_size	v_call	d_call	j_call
CASSLAGPGLAEYNEQFF	TGTGCCAGCAGCTTAGCAGGACCGGGACTAGCGGAGTACAATGAGCAGTTCTTC	.	TRBV7-9	TRBD2	TRBJ2-1
CASSQGSSYNEQFF	TGTGCCAGCAGCCAGGGGAGCTCCTACAATGAGCAGTTCTTC	.	TRBV6-5	.	TRBJ2-1
CASSQGRRGETQYF	TGTGCCAGCAGCCAGGGCAGGAGGGGAGAGACCCAGTACTTC	.	TRBV5-8	.	TRBJ2-5
CASRSGVQETQYF	TGTGCCAGCAGAAGCGGGGTCCAAGAGACCCAGTACTTC	.	TRBV5-5	TRBD2	TRBJ2-5
CASSLGGATNEKLFF	TGTGCCAGCAGTTTAGGGGGCGCAACTAATGAAAAACTGTTTTTT	once	TRBV28	.	TRBJ1-4
CASSPADSYEQYF	TGTGCCAGCAGCCCAGCGGATTCCTACGAGCAGTACTTC	once	TRBV5-4	.	TRBJ2-7
CASSPQGQGSTDTQYF	TGTGCCAGCAGCCCCCAAGGTCAGGGGAGCACAGATACGCAGTATTTT	.	TRBV7-6	.	TRBJ2-3
CASSLEGQGNEKLFF	TGCGCCAGCAGCTTGGAGGGACAGGGGAATGAAAAACTGTTTTTT	.	TRBV5-1	TRBD1	TRBJ1-4
CAISVAGWLDEQFF	TGTGCCATCAGTGTAGCGGGGTGGTTAGATGAGCAGTTCTTC	.	TRBV10-3	TRBD2	TRBJ2-1
CASSETPGQSYGYTF	TGTGCCAGCAGCGAAACACCGGGACAGAGCTATGGCTACACCTTC	.	TRBV28	TRBD1	TRBJ1-2
CASTRQREQYF	TGTGCCAGTACAAGGCAGCGCGAGCAGTACTTC	.	TRBV2	.	TRBJ2-7
CASSPTGQGGIGELFF	TGTGCCAGCTCACCTACCGGACAGGGAGGGATCGGGGAGCTGTTTTTT	.	TRBV18	.	TRBJ2-2
CASSVSGIEAFF	TGTGCCAGCAGTGTGTCAGGGATTGAAGCTTTCTTT	once	TRBV11-2	.	TRBJ1-1
CASSPGQGPTDTQYF	TGTGCCAGCTCACCAGGGCAGGGCCCCACAGATACGCAGTATTTT	once	TRBV18	.	TRBJ2-3
CASSPGRGYNEQFF	TGTGCCAGCTCACCAGGTCGCGGCTACAATGAGCAGTTCTTC	.	TRBV18	.	TRBJ2-1
CASSSRQPEAFF	TGTGCCAGCAGTTCCCGACAGCCTGAAGCTTTCTTT	.	TRBV6-5	.	TRBJ1-1
CASSPAGGAGGGEQFF	TGTGCCAGCAGTCCAGCTGGAGGGGCAGGGGGTGGTGAGCAGTTCTTC	few	TRBV7-9	.	TRBJ2-1
CAISESTGGNEQFF	TGTGCCATCAGTGAGTCGACAGGGGGGAATGAGCAGTTCTTC	.	TRBV10-3	TRBD1	TRBJ2-1
CLAYCEKLFF	TGTCTAGCTTACTGCGAAAAACTGTTTTTT	.	TRBV30	.	TRBJ1-4
CASSLQQGLRYEQYF	TGTGCCAGCAGCCTCCAGCAGGGGCTGAGGTACGAGCAGTACTTC	.	TRBV11-2	.	TRBJ2-7
CASRLGRNEQYF	TGTGCCAGCAGACTCGGGAGGAACGAGCAGTACTTC	.	TRBV5-6	TRBD2	TRBJ2-7
CASSDPPPRSYEQYF	TGTGCCAGCAGTGATCCCCCCCCCAGATCCTACGAGCAGTACTTC	.	TRBV2	.	TRBJ2-7
CASSLPSGQGTNTEAFF	TGTGCCAGCAGCTTACCATCGGGACAGGGAACGAACACTGAAGCTTTCTTT	.	TRBV11-1	TRBD1	TRBJ1-1
CASSESGTSGAGELFF	TGTGCCAGCAGTGAGTCCGGGACTAGCGGCGCCGGGGAGCTGTTTTTT	.	TRBV6-4	TRBD2	TRBJ2-2
CASSGQRSSYNEQFF	TGTGCCAGCAGTGGTCAGCGGAGCTCCTACAATGAGCAGTTCTTC	.	TRBV2	.	TRBJ2-1
CASEGDGETQYF	TGTGCCAGCGAAGGGGATGGAGAGACCCAGTACTTC	.	TRBV9	.	TRBJ2-5
CASSRQLSGNTIYF	TGTGCCAGCAGCCGACAGCTCTCTGGAAACACCATATATTTT	.	TRBV11-2	.	TRBJ1-3
CASSGGPTNTGELFF	TGCGCCAGCAGTGGGGGCCCTACGAACACCGGGGAGCTGTTTTTT	.	TRBV10-1	.	TRBJ2-2
CASSLNTGELFF	TGTGCCAGCAGCCTAAATACCGGGGAGCTGTTTTTT	.	TRBV7-6	.	TRBJ2-2
CASSWQWSPLHF	TGTGCCAGCAGCTGGCAGTGGTCACCCCTCCACTTT	.	TRBV11-2	.	TRBJ1-6
CSASSIGELFF	TGCAGTGCTAGTTCTATCGGGGAGCTGTTTTTT	once	TRBV20-1	.	TRBJ2-2
CASSFSGTPNQPQHF	TGTGCCAGCAGTTTCTCCGGGACACCAAATCAGCCCCAGCATTTT	once	TRBV5-4	.	TRBJ1-5
CASSGRQGNQPQHF	TGTGCCAGCAGTGGACGACAGGGTAATCAGCCCCAGCATTTT	.	TRBV6-5	TRBD1	TRBJ1-5
CASSPRFGVGANVLTF	TGTGCCAGCAGTCCTCGCTTCGGGGTTGGGGCCAACGTCCTGACTTTC	.	TRBV2	.	TRBJ2-6
CASSLGLITDTQYF	TGTGCCAGCAGCTTAGGACTGATCACAGATACGCAGTATTTT	once	TRBV11-2	.	TRBJ2-3
CATRTGGDYGYTF	TGTGCCACCCGGACAGGGGGGGACTATGGCTACACCTTC	.	TRBV28	TRBD1	TRBJ1-2
CASRQGGPHYNEQFF	TGTGCCAGCAGACAGGGGGGCCCCCACTACAATGAGCAGTTCTTC	.	TRBV7-2	TRBD1	TRBJ2-1
CASSATGSKSYEQYF	TGTGCCAGCAGTGCAACAGGGAGTAAATCCTACGAGCAGTACTTC	once	TRBV28	.	TRBJ2-7
CASSWAPGQAPRRNTEAFF	TGCGCCAGCAGCTGGGCACCGGGACAGGCACCCAGGAGGAACACTGAAGCTTTCTTT	once	TRBV5-1	TRBD1	TRBJ1-1
CASSKGGQGWYGYTF	TGTGCCAGCAGCAAAGGCGGACAGGGGTGGTATGGCTACACCTTC	.	TRBV21-1	.	TRBJ1-2
CASSQEVQYHEQYF	TGTGCCAGCAGCCAAGAGGTACAGTACCACGAGCAGTACTTC	.	TRBV14	.	TRBJ2-7
CASREGQAGYGNQPQHF	TGTGCCAGCAGGGAGGGACAGGCTGGATATGGCAATCAGCCCCAGCATTTT	.	TRBV2	TRBD1	TRBJ1-5
CASSPTGGYYGYTF	TGTGCCAGCAGCCCGACAGGGGGGTACTATGGCTACACCTTC	.	TRBV5-4	TRBD1	TRBJ1-2
CASSDGSRGYSPLHF	TGCGCCAGCAGTGACGGCAGCCGGGGGTATTCACCCCTCCACTTT	.	TRBV10-2	.	TRBJ1-6
CASSDGTGKTYGYTF	TGTGCCAGCAGTGACGGGACAGGAAAGACTTATGGCTACACCTTC	.	TRBV28	TRBD1	TRBJ1-2
CASSVSPGTSGASYNEQFF	TGTGCCAGCAGCGTCTCACCCGGGACTAGCGGGGCCTCCTACAATGAGCAGTTCTTC	.	TRBV9	TRBD2	TRBJ2-1
CARTRRDGYTF	TGTGCCAGGACCCGGAGGGATGGCTACACCTTC	.	TRBV19	.	TRBJ1-2
CASSRFPGTSGGGEQFF	TGCGCCAGCAGCCGGTTCCCCGGGACTAGCGGGGGTGGGGAGCAGTTCTTC	.	TRBV4-1	TRBD2	TRBJ2-1
CASSLYGSSGSYEQYF	TGTGCCAGCTCACTTTACGGTAGTAGCGGCTCCTACGAGCAGTACTTC	.	TRBV18	.	TRBJ2-7